Presented here are 25 T cell receptor beta chains from one specimen sequenced in a study of lymphopenia after photon versus proton radiotherapy (dated by TCRdb to about 2019). The library came from the immunoSEQ multiplex PCR assay. Not all clones reach the TCRdb copy of this immuneACCESS table, which keeps in-frame sequences only. Checked studies attribute under half of the gap to unresolved V genes and leave the rest unexplained. The sample table contains 150,000 to 200,000 clones; only one count was recorded for approximately 90% of them. 4% to 5% of the sample rests with the top ten. The specimen comprised peripheral blood, sampled from a patient treated with photon-based radiotherapy. The receptors stem from a man aged 50 to 60 with gastric cancer.

This chain uses TRBV6-6 with TRBJ2-3, with 9 bases lining up with TRBD1. The CDR3 covers 15 residues. The germline V gene has CDR1 MNHNY and CDR2 SVGAGI (reference sequence). V was pared by 4 bases and J by 2 bases, with 4 bases of the junction left unmatched. The CDR3 reads CASSSRTGDTDTQYF. In DNA form, the CDR3 reads TGTGCCAGCAGTTCCCGGACAGGGGACACAGATACGCAGTATTTT.

Only one count was recorded for this clone. The gene calls are TRBV6-1 and TRBJ2-5, with D unclear. V was trimmed by 7 bases and J by 1 base, leaving 10 bases between them. CDR3 length: 13 residues. Germline V CDR1 and CDR2: MNHNS, SASEGT. CDR3 nucleotide sequence: TGTGCCAGCACAAGGCGGTCCCAAGAGACCCAGTACTTC. It yields the protein CASTRRSQETQYF.

The chain uses TRBV20-1 and TRBJ1-1; a possible D gene is TRBD1 (5 bases). Trimming took off 7 bases at V and 4 bases at J, with 10 bases between the two ends. Germline V gene lookup returns CDR1 DFQATT and CDR2 SNEGSKA (reference sequence). The CDR3 extends over 11 amino acids. CDR3: CSEPGGTEAFF. The CDR3 DNA reads as TGCAGTGAACCGGGGGGCACTGAAGCTTTCTTT.

This chain uses TRBV29-1 with TRBJ2-2; possible D gene TRBD1, 5 bases. This CDR3 spans 15 amino acids. Trimming took off 8 bases at V and 1 base at J, with 17 bases between the two ends. In germline, CDR1 is SQVTM, CDR2 ANQGSEA. The CDR3 DNA follows: TGCAGCTTCTTGAGTGGCAGGGAGAACACCGGGGAGCTGTTTTTT. Translated, it gives CSFLSGRENTGELFF.

This clone occurred once. V is TRBV28 and J is TRBJ2-7; a possible D gene is TRBD1 (5 bases). The V gene lost 2 bases and the J gene lost 3 bases, with 11 bases spanning the gap. This CDR3 spans 14 amino acids. CDR1 and CDR2 from the germline V gene are MDHEN and SYDVKM. The CDR3: CASSLRPGIYEQYF. The CDR3 DNA reads TGTGCCAGCAGTTTACGCCCAGGGATCTACGAGCAGTACTTC.

This rearrangement joins TRBV6-5 to TRBJ2-6; D perhaps matches TRBD1 (5 bases). The V end lost 5 bases, the J end lost 4 bases, and 12 bases lay between the germline ends. Germline CDR1 and CDR2: MNHEY and SVGAGI. The CDR3 sequence is 15 residues long. Here the CDR3 DNA reads TGTGCCAGCAGTGCACAGGAAGCCGGGGCCAACGTCCTGACTTTC. Amino acids: CASSAQEAGANVLTF.

This rearrangement joins TRBV29-1 to TRBJ2-1; the D is unclear. Germline-derived CDR1 and CDR2 are SQVTM and ANQGSEA. CDR3 length: 11 residues. Deletions cut 5 bases from V and 5 bases from J, with 7 bases between. The CDR3 region is CSVSPHNEQFF. The CDR3, as DNA: TGCAGCGTTTCTCCCCACAATGAGCAGTTCTTC.

The V gene is TRBV18, the J gene TRBJ2-7, with D possibly matching TRBD2 (6 bases). The V gene's germline CDR1 is KGHSH and CDR2 LQKENI. The ends were cut back, 3 bases at V and 7 bases at J, with 19 bases in the middle. This CDR3 is built from 15 residues. For the CDR3, the DNA is TGTGCCAGCTCACCCGGCGGACTAAAGGGACTGGAGCAGTACTTC. The encoded protein is CASSPGGLKGLEQYF.

This sequence joins TRBV10-3 and TRBJ2-2, with D unresolved. The CDR3 totals 13 residues. V was shortened by 7 bases and J by 3 bases, with 9 bases between the two germline ends. Germline V gene data show CDR1 as ENHRY and CDR2 as SYGVKD. CDR3 bases: TGTGCCATCAAAGGGTCGGACACCGGGGAGCTGTTTTTT. This sequence encodes CAIKGSDTGELFF.

The J gene is TRBJ1-2, the V gene TRBV28, with no clear D. Germline V gene lookup returns CDR1 MDHEN and CDR2 SYDVKM. This CDR3 has 15 amino acids. Trimming removed 3 bases from V and 5 bases from J, with 16 bases in between. CDR3 protein: CASSFPSMAAYGYTF. CDR3 nucleotide sequence: TGTGCCAGCAGTTTCCCGAGCATGGCCGCTTATGGCTACACCTTC.

The rearrangement links TRBV6-1 to TRBJ1-5; TRBD1 matches 8 bases. Germline V CDR1 and CDR2: MNHNS, SASEGT. The CDR3 has 16 amino acids. The trim removed 2 bases at V and 11 bases at J, leaving 14 bases unmatched. In DNA form, the CDR3 reads TGTGCCAGCAGTGAAATCGTCGGGACAGGCTATTCAGCCCAGCATTTT. It specifies CASSEIVGTGYSAQHF.

The V gene is TRBV10-3, the J gene TRBJ2-4; a possible D gene is TRBD1 (6 bases). CDR3 size: 13 residues. Germline lookup yields CDR1 ENHRY and CDR2 SYGVKD. The V and J ends lost 7 bases and 5 bases respectively, with 12 bases between them. CDR3 bases: TGTGCCATCAAGGGAGCAGGGGAAAACATTCAGTACTTC. Protein: CAIKGAGENIQYF.

The gene calls are TRBV12-2 and TRBJ1-2. TRBV12-2 constitutes a pseudogene. There are 16 residues in the CDR3. The CDR3 DNA follows: TGTGCAAGTCGTCCCCGACATATCGGGGGGTTCAATGGCTACACCTTC. Protein: CASRPRHIGGFNGYTF.

This clone has a single count. This chain uses TRBV10-1 with TRBJ2-7; D perhaps matches TRBD2 (6 bases). Germline CDR1 WNHNN, CDR2 SYGVQD (reference sequence). This CDR3 has 14 residues. The V end was cut by 5 bases, the J end by 6 bases, with 17 bases between. As DNA, the CDR3 is TGCGCCAGCAGTCGGGACTCCGCGGCGCTCGAGCAGTACTTC. This encodes CASSRDSAALEQYF.

The J gene is TRBJ2-7, the V gene TRBV5-6; 7 bases match TRBD1. Trimming cost V 1 base and J 9 bases; bases outside gene matches: 13. The CDR3 sequence is 15 residues long. The germline CDR1 and CDR2 sequences are SGHDT and YYEEEE. As DNA, the CDR3 is TGTGCCAGCAGCTTGCGGACAGGCTCCCTACGGGCGCAGTACTTC. Translated, it gives CASSLRTGSLRAQYF.

The CDR3 is CASSEGSSYNEQFF. The CDR3 DNA follows: TGCGCCAGCAGCGAGGGTAGCTCCTACAATGAGCAGTTCTTC. The V call is TRBV5-1, the J call TRBJ2-1, with a weak D call TRBD2 (5 bases). Germline V gene lookup returns CDR1 SGHRS and CDR2 YFSETQ. This CDR3 contains 14 residues. The germline V and J ends were trimmed by 4 bases and 0 bases, with 8 bases remaining between them. The complete variable domain, with remaining parts taken from reference TRBV5-1 and TRBJ2-1, reads KAGVTQTPRYLIKTRGQQVTLSCSPISGHRSVSWYQQTPGQGLQFLFEYFSETQRNKGNFPGRFSGRQFSNSRSEMNVSTLELGDSALYLCASSEGSSYNEQFFGPGTRLTVL.

This clone was seen a handful of times. The chain has TRBV12-5 and TRBJ2-3; TRBD2 is a possible D gene (6 bases). V was pared by 2 bases and J by 2 bases, with 11 bases between. From germline, CDR1 is LGHNT and CDR2 FRNRAP. This CDR3 has 15 residues. The CDR3 DNA reads TGTGCTAGTGGTTTGCGGGAGTTCCTCACAGATACGCAGTATTTT. Translating gives CASGLREFLTDTQYF.

CDR3: CASSSSDRLSYEQYF. DNA for the CDR3: TGTGCCAGCTCATCATCTGACAGGCTCTCCTACGAGCAGTACTTC. This chain uses TRBV18 with TRBJ2-7, with a possible D match to TRBD1 (6 bases). Looked up from germline, CDR1 is KGHSH and CDR2 is LQKENI. Trimming removed 5 bases at V and 0 bases at J, with 14 bases between. CDR3 length: 15 amino acids.

The chain is built from TRBV5-4 and TRBJ1-1; D not certain. V dropped 1 base and J dropped 5 bases, with 6 bases sitting between them. Germline V gives CDR1 SGHNT, CDR2 YYREEE (reference sequence). This CDR3 contains 12 residues. CDR3 DNA: TGTGCCAGCAGCTTGAGCCCTACTGAAGCTTTCTTT. Amino acids: CASSLSPTEAFF.

The chain employs TRBV7-9 and TRBJ2-3; 9 bases fit TRBD1. The CDR3 contains 15 residues. V shed 6 bases, J shed 4 bases, and the junction held 8 bases outside the gene matches. Germline CDR1 reads SEHNR; CDR2 reads FQNEAQ (reference sequence). The CDR3 DNA reads as TGTGCCAGCAGAAAGCCGGGACAGGGTTCAGATACGCAGTATTTT. Amino acid sequence: CASRKPGQGSDTQYF.

This sequence joins TRBV4-3 and TRBJ2-2, with D unresolved. V was shortened by 2 bases and J by 4 bases, with 5 bases between the two germline ends. Per the germline V gene, CDR1 is LGHNA and CDR2 is YSLEER. The CDR3 length is 13 residues. DNA for the CDR3: TGCGCCAGCAGCCAATCCCTCACCGGGGAGCTGTTTTTT. It translates to CASSQSLTGELFF.

This rearrangement joins TRBV28 to TRBJ2-7; possibly TRBD2 for D (6 bases). CDR1 is MDHEN and CDR2 is SYDVKM in the germline V gene. V shed 6 bases and J shed 6 bases, with 15 bases lying between them. The CDR3 is made up of 13 amino acids. The CDR3 DNA sequence: TGTGCCAGCAGGGGGGGACTGCCTGGCGAGCAGTACTTC. Its translation is CASRGGLPGEQYF.

The chain carries TRBV4-3 and TRBJ1-1, with a tentative D call TRBD1 (5 bases). Germline V CDR1 and CDR2: LGHNA, YSLEER. With 1 base removed from V and 7 bases from J, the gap between germline ends came to 13 bases. The CDR3 has 14 amino acids. The CDR3 region is CASSQGWGGSEAFF. CDR3 DNA sequence: TGCGCCAGCAGCCAAGGCTGGGGGGGGAGTGAAGCTTTCTTT.

The chain joins TRBV7-2 to TRBJ2-7; D tentatively fits TRBD1 or TRBD2 (6 bases each). Germline loops: CDR1 SGHTA, CDR2 FQGNSA. V was shortened by 8 bases and J by 5 bases, with 16 bases between the two germline ends. The CDR3 consists of 13 residues. In DNA, the CDR3 is TGTGCCAGCGCTGGGGGGACAAAGCACGAGCAGTACTTC. It encodes CASAGGTKHEQYF.

The J gene is TRBJ2-5, the V gene TRBV2, with 9 bases matching TRBD1. Germline V gene data show CDR1 as SNHLY and CDR2 as FYNNEI. V lost 4 bases, J lost 5 bases, and 8 bases stayed unmatched. The CDR3 is made up of 15 amino acids. The CDR3 sequence: CASSGGQGGGETQYF. The DNA of the CDR3 is TGTGCCAGCAGTGGGGGACAGGGCGGAGGGGAGACCCAGTACTTC.